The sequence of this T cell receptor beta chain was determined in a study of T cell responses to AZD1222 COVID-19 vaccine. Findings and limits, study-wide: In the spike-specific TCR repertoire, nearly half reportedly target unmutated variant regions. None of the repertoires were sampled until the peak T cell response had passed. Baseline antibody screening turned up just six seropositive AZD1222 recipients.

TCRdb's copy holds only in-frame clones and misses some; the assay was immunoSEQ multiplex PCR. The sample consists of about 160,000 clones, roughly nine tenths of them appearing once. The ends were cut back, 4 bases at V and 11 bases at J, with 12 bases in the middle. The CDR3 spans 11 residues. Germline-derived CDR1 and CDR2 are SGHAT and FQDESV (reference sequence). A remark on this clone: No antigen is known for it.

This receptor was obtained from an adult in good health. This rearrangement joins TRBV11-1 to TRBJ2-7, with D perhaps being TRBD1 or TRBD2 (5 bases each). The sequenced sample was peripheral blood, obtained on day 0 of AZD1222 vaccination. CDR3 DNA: TGTGCCAGCAGCTCGGGACCCTTCGAGTACTTC. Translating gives CASSSGPFEYF.